This entry is about one T cell receptor beta chain. Its antigen is unknown. These data belong to a study of T-cell memory formation after mild COVID-19. Turning to the study itself: The TCR clusters were mostly specific to one donor.

A single record per CDR3 protein comes from TCRdb applying MiXCR to the 5' RACE reads. The table records about 320,000 distinct CDR3 sequences, roughly 13% of them present only once. The germline CDR1 and CDR2 sequences are SGHRS and YFSETQ. Trimming took 4 bases from V and 2 from J; bases not matched to a gene: 8. The length of the CDR3 is 18 residues. Broader study findings: Contracting clones from day 15 to 85 showed balanced CD4/CD8; later expanders favored CD4+.

The TCR sequence derives from a man aged 18 to 35 who had mild COVID-19 (a few samples of this study predate the infection). Cell type and time point are not known. V and J are TRBV5-1 and TRBJ2-3, with TRBD2 matching over 15 bases. The sample consisted of PBMCs or a T cell subset sorted from them (not recorded which). The DNA for the CDR3 is TGCGCCAGCAGCACGGGGACTAGCGGGGGGCTTTACACAGATACGCAGTATTTT. Protein: CASSTGTSGGLYTDTQYF.